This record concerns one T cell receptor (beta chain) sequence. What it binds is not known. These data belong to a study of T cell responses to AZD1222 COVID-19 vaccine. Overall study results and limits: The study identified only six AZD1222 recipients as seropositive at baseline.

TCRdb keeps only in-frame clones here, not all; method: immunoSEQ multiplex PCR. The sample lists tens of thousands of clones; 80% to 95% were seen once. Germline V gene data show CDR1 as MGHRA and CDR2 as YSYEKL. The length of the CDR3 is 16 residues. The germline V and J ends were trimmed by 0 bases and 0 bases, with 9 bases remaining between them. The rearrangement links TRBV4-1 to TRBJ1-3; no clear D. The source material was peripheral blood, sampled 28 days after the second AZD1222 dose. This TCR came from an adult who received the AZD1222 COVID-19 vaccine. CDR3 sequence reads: CASSQDQMVSGNTIYF. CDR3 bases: TGCGCCAGCAGCCAAGATCAAATGGTCTCTGGAAACACCATATATTTT.